This T cell receptor beta chain stems from a study of blood T cells in healthy people across ages. In regard to this clonotype: The antigen is undetermined.

Germline V gives CDR1 SGHNT, CDR2 YYREEE (reference sequence). The CDR3 runs 17 residues. V dropped 7 bases and J dropped 3 bases, with 23 bases sitting between them. Total RNA, at least 5.5 micrograms per sample, was extracted from PBMCs. The study, taken as a whole, reports: There was a strong correlation between TCR beta diversity and naive T cell percentage. Shifts in expanded clonotypes may have been confounded by donor CMV status, which was unknown.

Next came a second PCR, run for roughly 6 to 11 cycles, which used a sample-barcoded 5' primer along with a J-beta primer mix. Every cDNA was tagged by a template-switch adaptor with 12 random nucleotides. TCRdb redid the calling of the 5' RACE reads with MiXCR, one entry per CDR3 protein. Here the sample spans about 1.1 million distinct CDR3 sequences, 35% to 40% being singletons. The sample comprised blood. The rearrangement joins TRBV5-4 to TRBJ2-1; a possible D gene is TRBD2 (7 bases). This receptor was identified in a man younger than 35 in good health. CDR3 in DNA: TGTGCCAGCTCAAAGCCCCCGTTAGGGGGGGGCTACAATGAGCAGTTCTTC. This sequence encodes CASSKPPLGGGYNEQFF.